Presented here are 14 T cell receptor beta chains from one specimen sequenced in a study of molecular identifiers for immune sequencing clone quantification. In TCRdb, the PCR reads were re-called with MiXCR into one record per CDR3 protein. This table has approximately 500,000 distinct CDR3 sequences, under 30% appearing once. Sequenced input: naive CD8+ T cells from blood, with Jurkat cell RNA spiked in. Subset reported: FACS-sorted CD8+CD4-CCR7+CD45RA+ naive T cells. The receptors shown here come from a human donor in good health. Some libraries in this study had Jurkat cell RNA spiked in.

In the case of this clonotype: Just one base apart from a much larger clone, this may be a read error. This sequence joins TRBV9 and TRBJ2-7, with D unclear. Germline V gives CDR1 SGDLS, CDR2 YYNGEE. CDR3 length equals 14 residues. CDR3: CASSQHDGAYKQYF. Here the CDR3 DNA reads TGTGCCAGCAGCCAACACGACGGCGCCTACAAGCAGTACTTC.

This clonotype was seen a few times. V gene TRBV27 combines with J gene TRBJ2-7, with unresolved D. This CDR3 comprises 15 residues. V lost 4 bases and J lost 1, with 14 bases in between. Germline CDR1 reads MNHEY; CDR2 reads SMNVEV (reference sequence). The chain's CDR3 is CASSSAPDGSYEQYF. CDR3 DNA sequence: TGTGCCAGCAGTTCTGCTCCGGACGGATCCTACGAGCAGTACTTC.

Comments on this clonotype: This CDR3 is missing its conserved last phenylalanine or tryptophan, likely due to a read error. This sequence joins TRBV5-1 and TRBJ2-7; D could derive from TRBD1 or TRBD2 (5 bases each). This CDR3 has 18 amino acids. The germline V gene encodes CDR1 SGHRS and CDR2 YFSETQ. The V and J ends lost 1 base and 3 bases respectively, with 23 bases between them. The CDR3 coding sequence is TGCGCCAGCAGCTTGTATCCCCAGGGAGAGACCTTCGGCTACGAGCAGTACATC. Its protein is CASSLYPQGETFGYEQYI.

V usage is TRBV7-2 and J usage is TRBJ2-7; TRBD2 is a possible D gene (7 bases). The CDR3 length is 15 residues. V dropped 1 base and J dropped 3 bases, with 13 bases sitting between them. Per germline, CDR1 SGHTA and CDR2 FQGNSA. CDR3 DNA: TGTGCCAGCAGCTTAGAGGGGGGGCACAACTACGAGCAGTACTTC. Its translation is CASSLEGGHNYEQYF. Together with reference TRBV7-2 and TRBJ2-7, the CDR3 gives the full variable domain: GAGVSQSPSNKVTEKGKDVELRCDPISGHTALYWYRQSLGQGLEFLIYFQGNSAPDKSGLPSDRFSAERTGGSVSTLTIQRTQQEDSAVYLCASSLEGGHNYEQYFGPGTRLTVT.

The sample holds a few counts of this clonotype. The chain is built from TRBV4-1 and TRBJ1-1; D is perhaps TRBD1 (6 bases). This CDR3 is built from 12 residues. The germline gives CDR1 MGHRA, CDR2 YSYEKL. The V end was cut by 0 bases, the J end by 8 bases, with 7 bases between. CDR3 nucleotide sequence: TGCGCCAGCAGCCAAGATGGACAGGAAGCTTTCTTT. It specifies CASSQDGQEAFF.

This clonotype has a count of ten or more. The chain carries TRBV9 and TRBJ1-4, with unresolved D. Germline V gives CDR1 SGDLS, CDR2 YYNGEE. This CDR3 region has 13 residues. With 0 bases removed from V and 4 bases from J, the gap between germline ends came to 4 bases. CDR3 region: CASSVEDNEKLFF. As DNA, the CDR3 is TGTGCCAGCAGCGTAGAAGATAATGAAAAACTGTTTTTT.

The chain employs TRBV11-2 and TRBJ2-5; the D call may be TRBD1 or TRBD2 (5 bases each). V dropped 5 bases and J dropped 1 base, with 17 bases sitting between them. Germline values: CDR1 SGHAT, CDR2 FQNNGV. This CDR3 has 16 amino acids. The CDR3 DNA reads TGTGCCAGCAGCAGGGCGTCGGGGCCTTCCCAAGAGACCCAGTACTTC. It encodes CASSRASGPSQETQYF.

The V and J genes are TRBV5-1 and TRBJ2-7; D perhaps matches TRBD2 (7 bases). Between the trimmed V and J ends, which lost 6 bases and 2 bases, there was a span of 15 bases. Germline CDR1 and CDR2: SGHRS and YFSETQ. This CDR3 comprises 14 residues. Written as DNA, the CDR3 is TGCGCCAGCACCTGGGCGGGGGACACCTACGAGCAGTACTTC. It encodes CASTWAGDTYEQYF.

V is TRBV7-2 and J is TRBJ2-7; D is ambiguous. This CDR3 contains 12 residues. Trimming left V 3 bases short and J 3 bases short, with 6 bases between. The germline V gene has CDR1 SGHTA and CDR2 FQGNSA. For the CDR3, the DNA is TGTGCCAGCAGCTTCGACGGCTACGAGCAGTACTTC. Translating it yields CASSFDGYEQYF.

The chain links TRBV27 to TRBJ1-5; possibly TRBD1 for D (6 bases). The CDR3 runs 14 residues. Trimming left V 6 bases short and J 6 bases short, with 15 bases between. Germline lookup yields CDR1 MNHEY and CDR2 SMNVEV (reference sequence). The CDR3, as DNA: TGTGCCAGCAGGACGTGGGGGGCGGGTCAGCCCCAGCATTTT. Its translation: CASRTWGAGQPQHF.

In its sample, this clonotype was seen many times. This chain links TRBV6-4 with TRBJ1-2; 11 bases line up with TRBD1. V lost 2 bases to trimming and J lost 5 bases; unmatched junction nucleotides: 4. Germline lookup yields CDR1 MRHNA and CDR2 SNTAGT. The CDR3 sequence is 15 residues long. CDR3 residues: CASSDGTGGLYGYTF. For the CDR3, the DNA is TGTGCCAGCAGTGACGGGACAGGGGGATTGTATGGCTACACCTTC.

A few counts support this clonotype. The V call is TRBV4-1, the J call TRBJ2-7; 9 bases are shared with TRBD1. The CDR3 runs to 15 residues. Germline V CDR1 and CDR2: MGHRA, YSYEKL. V was pared by 6 bases and J by 2 bases, with 8 bases of the junction left unmatched. This CDR3 reads CASSPSGTGTYEQYF. In DNA form, the CDR3 reads TGCGCCAGCAGTCCATCCGGGACAGGGACCTACGAGCAGTACTTC.

With respect to this clonotype: A much bigger clone sits one base away, suggesting this may be a read error. This sequence joins TRBV20-1 and TRBJ2-7; tentatively, D is TRBD2 (5 bases). Trimming left V 5 bases short and J 1 base short, with 15 bases between. Germline CDR1 reads DFQATT; CDR2 reads SNEGSKA (reference sequence). This CDR3 spans 14 amino acids. The CDR3 spells CSADERWASYEQYF. DNA for the CDR3: TGCAGTGCTGACGAGCGGTGGGCGTCCTACGAGCAGTACTTC.

This clonotype was detected once. The conserved closing phenylalanine or tryptophan is absent in this CDR3, likely reflecting a read error. The chain carries TRBV7-9 and TRBJ2-3; no firm D call. Per the germline V gene, CDR1 is SEHNR and CDR2 is FQNEAQ (reference sequence). Trimming shortened V by 5 bases and J by 4 bases, and 13 bases separated the two germline ends. This CDR3 has 14 residues. For the CDR3, the DNA is TGTGCCAGCAGCAACTTCAACGGGCCAGATACGCAGTATTCT. Translating gives CASSNFNGPDTQYS.